This record looks at one T cell receptor (beta chain) sequence and its context. Its matching antigen is unknown. The data were produced by immunoSEQ multiplex PCR, yet TCRdb's version contains in-frame clones alone and is incomplete. The table lists fewer than 800,000 clones, 70% to 90% of them singletons, with over 1.3% in the top ten. Germline V gene data show CDR1 as SGHVS and CDR2 as FQNEAQ. This CDR3 contains 13 residues. Trimming pared 5 bases from V and 7 bases from J, leaving 14 bases between. This sample was taken from a study of Ad26.COV2.S vaccination and SARS-CoV-2 variants. At the level of the study: Ad26.COV2.S arm of COV1001 included the donor. Ad26.COV2.S given intramuscularly, once or twice 56 days apart.

Treatment given: some 19 received Ad26.COV2.S at low or high dose, single or two shots; 5 received placebo; per-sample allocation not given. Day 63 after the first vaccine or placebo injection was the time point for sampling. The study used a vaccine consisting of an Ad26 vector that expressed Wuhan-strain SARS-CoV-2 spike. Overall study results and limits: Non-spike TCR breadth was similar in vaccine and placebo recipients.

The input for sequencing was peripheral blood, taken in a trial of Ad26.COV2.S vaccine versus placebo. This TCR derives from a person between 18 and 59 years old who received the Ad26.COV2.S COVID-19 vaccine or a placebo. The chain has TRBV7-8 and TRBJ1-1; D is undetermined. The CDR3 DNA sequence: TGTGCCAGCAGCCCCCCGCAGGCCCGTGAAGCTTTCTTT. Its translation: CASSPPQAREAFF.